This T cell receptor beta chain was retrieved from a study of T cells in Graves' hyperthyroidism and ophthalmopathy (dated by TCRdb to between 2019 and 2020). Background on the whole study: Peripheral blood samples were taken at initial diagnosis, before any treatment was given. To identify distinguishing TCR V-J signatures, a discovery cohort of 90 to 100 patients was used, comprising 40 to 45 with Graves' ophthalmopathy and 57 with stable Graves' hyperthyroidism. Whether ophthalmopathy could be predicted prospectively was tested in an independent validation cohort made up of 18 to 20 hyperthyroidism patients plus 17 patients who later progressed to ophthalmopathy. For training and testing, the 110 or so patients in the discovery cohort were randomly divided in a 7:3 ratio. Thyroid tissue and blood T-cell repertoires from six or seven Graves' hyperthyroidism patients were also compared in the study. Following sampling, methimazole starting at 30 mg daily was given to hyperthyroidism patients, and high-dose intravenous methylprednisolone was given to ophthalmopathy patients. The paper reports TCR Vbeta CDR3 sequencing of about 140 peripheral blood samples: approximately 41 ophthalmopathy, 70 to 85 hyperthyroidism and around 17 progressor patients. Broader findings and caveats from the paper: In validation, progression to ophthalmopathy was predicted by the model with around 71% sensitivity and just over 72% specificity, a median of approximately 6.5 months before onset. Most expanded thyroid clonotypes (frequency above 0.001) were also found in blood, which suggests that blood repertoires may mirror thyroid immune responses. Sample size was not statistically predetermined, and investigators were not blinded to group allocation. A 13 V-J signature model separated ophthalmopathy from stable hyperthyroidism, with 87.88% sensitivity and roughly 81% specificity in cross-validation and 80%/75% in testing.

This clonotype was seen at least ten times. There is no known antigen for this receptor. No base quality values were provided; no much bigger clone lies one nucleotide off. TCR beta CDR3 regions were amplified from RNA transcripts. For the first round of RT-PCR on the TCR CDR3, the HTBI primer set was used together with the Qiagen OneStep RT-PCR kit. Libraries were constructed in a second round of multiplex PCR, after which size selection and purification were performed. Paired-end sequencing of the libraries was performed with 100 bp reads on an Illumina HiSeq2000. Under the source paper's analysis protocol: SOAPnuke was used to process the raw data, removing reads that contained adapters or uncalled bases, had a mean Phred below 15, or lacked an exact match to the constant primer or identifier. COPE v1.2.5 was used to merge the high-quality paired reads, and each unique nucleotide sequence was defined as a clonotype. MiTCR v1.1 was used to align the clonotypes against IMGT TRBV, TRBD and TRBJ reference segments. The analysis included only V-J combinations with a frequency above 0.0001, which together covered about 99% of the repertoires. A TCS score was defined as the ratio of F50 (clonal expansion) to E x V (chaos), with BLOSUM62-based TCRdist applied between CDR3 peptides within each V-J. Welch's t-statistics and random forest reduced several hundred V-J features to roughly 13, which were used in a naive Bayes classifier (R e1071). In TCRdb, the public reads were trimmed at Q25 with fastp and aligned with MiXCR, with productive beta chains retained. Each CDR3 protein gets just one entry, which takes the most common genes and DNA from the rows behind it. The V and J calls were determined by TCRdb, not by the authors. The sample table contains more than 300,000 distinct CDR3 sequences; only one count was recorded for 18% of them. 40% of the sample belongs to the ten largest clones.

Ophthalmopathy patients had moderately to severely active disease, with a Clinical Activity Score of 3 or more, a NOSPECS grade of 4 or more, and a disease duration of less than 3 months. Any patient with an uncontrolled infection, another autoimmune disease, pregnancy or lactation was excluded. Diagnoses were based on clinical symptoms, serum thyroxine and TRAb, thyroid ultrasound and orbital computed tomography. PBMCs were isolated from more than 9 ml of fresh peripheral blood by Ficoll-Paque density gradient centrifugation. Total RNA was extracted with Trizol reagent, and quality was checked on an Agilent 2100 Bioanalyzer. CDR1 and CDR2 are drawn from the germline V gene: SGHVS, FQNEAQ. The CDR3, cysteine through phenylalanine, is 14 amino acids long. Just CDR3 DNA is preserved here, 42 bases in frame from base 1. V and J lose 5 bases and 3 bases, and a span of 13 bases separates them.

Sequencing used blood. The rearrangement combines TRBV7-8 with TRBJ1-2; the D gene is not confidently resolved. The sequence derives from a man aged 18 to 29 with Graves' ophthalmopathy. The CDR3 region reads CASSPDGVDYGYTF. The nucleotide sequence is given as TGTGCCAGCAGCCCAGATGGGGTTGACTATGGCTACACCTTC.